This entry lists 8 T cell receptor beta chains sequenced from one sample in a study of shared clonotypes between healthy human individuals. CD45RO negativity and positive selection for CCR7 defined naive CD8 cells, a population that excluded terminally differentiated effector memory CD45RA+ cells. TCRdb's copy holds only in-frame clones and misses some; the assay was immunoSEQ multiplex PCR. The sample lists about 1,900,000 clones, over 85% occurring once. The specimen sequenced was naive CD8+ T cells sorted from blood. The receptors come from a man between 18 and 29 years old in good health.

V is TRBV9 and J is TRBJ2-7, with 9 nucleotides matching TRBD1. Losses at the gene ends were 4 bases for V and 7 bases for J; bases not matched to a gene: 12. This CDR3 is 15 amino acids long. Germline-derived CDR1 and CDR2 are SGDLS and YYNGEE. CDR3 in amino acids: CASSPSGTGTWEQYF. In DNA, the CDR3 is TGTGCCAGCAGCCCCAGCGGGACAGGGACGTGGGAGCAGTACTTC.

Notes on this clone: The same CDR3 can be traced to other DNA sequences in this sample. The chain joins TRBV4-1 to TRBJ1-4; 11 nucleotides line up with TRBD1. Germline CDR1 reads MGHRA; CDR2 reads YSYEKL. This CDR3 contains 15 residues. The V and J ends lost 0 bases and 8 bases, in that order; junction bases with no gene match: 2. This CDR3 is CASSQDGTGGEKLFF. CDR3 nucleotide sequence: TGCGCCAGCAGCCAAGATGGGACAGGGGGAGAAAAACTGTTTTTT.

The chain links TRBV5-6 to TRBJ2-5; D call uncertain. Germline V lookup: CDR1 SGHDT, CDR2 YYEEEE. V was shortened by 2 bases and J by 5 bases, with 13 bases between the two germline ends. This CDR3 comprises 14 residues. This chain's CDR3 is CASSFGRAGETQYF. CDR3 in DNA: TGTGCCAGCAGCTTCGGTAGGGCCGGTGAGACCCAGTACTTC.

The CDR3 here is CASSLRVAVYSGANVLTF. CDR3 nucleotides: TGTGCCAGCAGCTTAAGGGTAGCGGTCTACTCTGGGGCCAACGTCCTGACTTTC. The chain couples TRBV7-2 to TRBJ2-6; D might be TRBD2 (6 bases). CDR1 and CDR2 (germline): SGHTA, FQGNSA. This CDR3 is built from 18 residues. Trimming pared 2 bases from V and 0 bases from J, leaving 14 bases between.

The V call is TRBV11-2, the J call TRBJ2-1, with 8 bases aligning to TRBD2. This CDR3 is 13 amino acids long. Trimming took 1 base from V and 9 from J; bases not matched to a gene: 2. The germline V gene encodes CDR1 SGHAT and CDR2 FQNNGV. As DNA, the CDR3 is TGTGCCAGCAGCTTAGCGGGGGGGCCTGAGCAGTTCTTC. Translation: CASSLAGGPEQFF.

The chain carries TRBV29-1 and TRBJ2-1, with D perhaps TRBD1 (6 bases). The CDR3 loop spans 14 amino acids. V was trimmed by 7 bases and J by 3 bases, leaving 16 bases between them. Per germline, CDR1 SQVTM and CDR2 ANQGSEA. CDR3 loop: CSGATGIGYNEQFF. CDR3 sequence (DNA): TGCAGCGGAGCTACAGGGATAGGCTACAATGAGCAGTTCTTC.

The CDR3 nucleotides read TGTGCCAGTAGTATGGTCAGGACAGGGGGCCGGGAGACCCAGTACTTC. This codes for CASSMVRTGGRETQYF. V and J are TRBV19 and TRBJ2-5; TRBD1 matches at 11 bases. The length of the CDR3 is 16 residues. V lost 3 bases to trimming and J lost 5 bases; unmatched junction nucleotides: 8. Germline-derived CDR1 and CDR2 are LNHDA and SQIVND (reference sequence).

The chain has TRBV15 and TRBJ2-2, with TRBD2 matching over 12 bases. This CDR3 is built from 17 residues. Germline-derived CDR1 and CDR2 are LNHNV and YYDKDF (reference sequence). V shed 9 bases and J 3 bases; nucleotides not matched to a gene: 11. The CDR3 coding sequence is TGTGCCACTTCTGGGCTAGCGGGAGGGATGTACACCGGGGAGCTGTTTTTT. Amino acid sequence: CATSGLAGGMYTGELFF.